The 10 T cell receptor beta chains in this list originate from one sample, sequenced in a study of shared clonotypes between healthy human individuals. Generated by immunoSEQ multiplex PCR, the TCRdb table keeps only in-frame clones and is missing some. The profile shows more than 550,000 clones, approximately 77% of them singletons. The sequenced sample was memory CD4+ T cells sorted from blood. Regarding subset: CD45RA-negative fraction. The receptors derive from a woman aged 25 to 39 in good health.

This clone has a single count. V is TRBV4-1 and J is TRBJ2-7; maybe TRBD2 (6 bases). The germline V gene encodes CDR1 MGHRA and CDR2 YSYEKL. The germline V and J ends were trimmed by 1 base and 1 base, with 29 bases remaining between them. There are 21 residues in the CDR3. CDR3 in DNA: TGCGCCAGCAGCCAAGCTCATAGGCGGGGTGTTCTGACTGGATCTTCCTACGAGCAGTACTTC. Protein sequence: CASSQAHRRGVLTGSSYEQYF.

The chain recombines TRBV11-2 with TRBJ2-5, with D hard to call. Trimming took 3 bases from V and 2 from J, leaving 13 bases between them. Germline loops: CDR1 SGHAT, CDR2 FQNNGV. CDR3 length: 15 residues. CDR3: CASSLGRVGQETQYF. In DNA form, the CDR3 reads TGTGCCAGCAGCTTGGGAAGAGTGGGGCAAGAGACCCAGTACTTC.

The chain carries TRBV6-4 and TRBJ1-1; a weak D match, TRBD1 (5 bases). Looked up from germline, CDR1 is MRHNA and CDR2 is SNTAGT. Trimming stripped 6 bases from V and 1 base from J, with 9 bases between. The CDR3 runs to 13 residues. CDR3 sequence: CASRAGGNTEAFF. The CDR3 nucleotides are TGTGCCAGCAGGGCCGGGGGGAACACTGAAGCTTTCTTT.

V is TRBV4-1 and J is TRBJ1-4; the match to TRBD1 covers 7 bases. Germline lookup yields CDR1 MGHRA and CDR2 YSYEKL. Trimming cost V 1 base and J 4 bases; bases outside gene matches: 12. The CDR3 covers 18 residues. CDR3 protein: CASSQGPLRTGLNEKLFF. The CDR3, as DNA: TGCGCCAGCAGCCAAGGCCCCCTGCGGACAGGCCTTAATGAAAAACTGTTTTTT.

The genes are TRBV28 and TRBJ1-5; D uncertain. Germline V gives CDR1 MDHEN, CDR2 SYDVKM. CDR3 length: 13 amino acids. V lost 3 bases and J 3 bases, leaving 6 bases between the germline ends. The CDR3 nucleotides are TGTGCCAGCAGTTTCGGCAACAATCAGCCCCAGCATTTT. Its protein is CASSFGNNQPQHF. The complete variable domain, with remaining parts taken from reference TRBV28 and TRBJ1-5, reads DVKVTQSSRYLVKRTGEKVFLECVQDMDHENMFWYRQDPGLGLRLIYFSYDVKMKEKGDIPEGYSVSREKKERFSLILESASTNQTSMYLCASSFGNNQPQHFGDGTRLSIL.

Notes on this clone: The sample has other DNA sequences that encode this CDR3 too. The chain recombines TRBV10-3 with TRBJ2-7; D gene ambiguous. Trimming stripped 3 bases from V and 4 bases from J, with 4 bases between. Per germline, CDR1 ENHRY and CDR2 SYGVKD. This CDR3 spans 11 amino acids. The DNA for the CDR3 is TGTGCCATCAGTGAAGGTTACGAGCAGTACTTC. This gives the protein CAISEGYEQYF.

The chain is built from TRBV7-2 and TRBJ2-6; no clear D. The CDR3 covers 14 residues. Trimming took off 5 bases at V and 0 bases at J, with 5 bases between the two ends. From germline, CDR1 is SGHTA and CDR2 FQGNSA. The DNA of the CDR3 is TGTGCCAGCAGCGTCAACTCTGGGGCCAACGTCCTGACTTTC. Its protein product is CASSVNSGANVLTF.

This chain links TRBV28 with TRBJ1-4, with 8 nucleotides matching TRBD1. CDR3 length: 15 residues. The germline CDR1 and CDR2 sequences are MDHEN and SYDVKM. Trimming took 3 bases from V and 10 from J; bases not matched to a gene: 10. As DNA, the CDR3 is TGTGCCAGCAGTTTCCCCGGACAGGGAGGAGGAAAACTGTTTTTT. The encoded protein is CASSFPGQGGGKLFF.

This chain uses TRBV25-1 with TRBJ2-4; 8 bases agree with TRBD1. Trimming took 3 bases from V and 0 from J; bases not matched to a gene: 7. This CDR3 is built from 17 residues. Germline V gives CDR1 MGHDK, CDR2 SYGVNS. The CDR3 DNA reads TGTGCCAGCAGTGATAACAAGGACAGGGTAGCCAAAAACATTCAGTACTTC. It specifies CASSDNKDRVAKNIQYF.

The chain uses TRBV5-4 and TRBJ1-2, with D possibly matching TRBD1 (5 bases). The V and J ends lost 2 bases and 6 bases respectively, with 20 bases between them. The CDR3 is 16 residues long. Germline V gene data show CDR1 as SGHNT and CDR2 as YYREEE (reference sequence). CDR3 sequence (DNA): TGTGCCAGCAGCTTTGACCGGGGCCTGGGGGGGAATGGCTACACCTTC. Translated, it gives CASSFDRGLGGNGYTF.